A single sample is the source of the 32 T cell receptor beta chains below, sequenced in a study of blood T cell dynamics during melanoma immunotherapy. Data came from immunoSEQ multiplex PCR; TCRdb stores just in-frame clones and leaves some out. The data hold 9,900 or so clones, with about nine tenths observed a single time. Time point indicated: pre-treatment baseline. This specimen consisted of blood, obtained from a patient treated with checkpoint blockade. Every receptor here comes from a human donor with melanoma.

The J gene is TRBJ2-2, the V gene TRBV5-1; D unresolved. The CDR3 is 13 residues long. The V end lost 1 base, the J end lost 5 bases, and 6 bases lay between the germline ends. CDR1 SGHRS and CDR2 YFSETQ come from the germline V gene. The CDR3 reads CASSLIRTGELFF. The CDR3 DNA is TGCGCCAGCAGCTTGATTAGAACCGGGGAGCTGTTTTTT.

The chain recombines TRBV9 with TRBJ2-1; tentatively, D is TRBD2 (6 bases). CDR3 length equals 15 residues. Looked up from germline, CDR1 is SGDLS and CDR2 is YYNGEE. The germline V and J ends were trimmed by 2 bases and 2 bases, with 11 bases remaining between them. Written as DNA, the CDR3 is TGTGCCAGCAGCGTGGGCGGACTACCCTACAATGAGCAGTTCTTC. Translation: CASSVGGLPYNEQFF.

The chain couples TRBV18 to TRBJ1-2; tentative D call: TRBD1 (6 bases). Germline CDR1 is KGHSH and CDR2 is LQKENI. Between the trimmed V and J ends, which lost 3 bases and 6 bases, there was a span of 11 bases. The CDR3 is 13 residues long. CDR3 in amino acids: CASSPYRDDGYTF. The CDR3, as DNA: TGTGCCAGCTCACCCTACAGGGATGATGGCTACACCTTC.

This sequence joins TRBV5-8 and TRBJ2-1; 11 bases fit TRBD2. Trimming removed 0 bases from V and 6 bases from J; junction bases left unmatched: 5. The CDR3 totals 16 residues. Per the germline V gene, CDR1 is SGHTS and CDR2 is YDEGEE. CDR3 protein: CASSLVLAGGFNEQFF. The CDR3 nucleotides read TGTGCCAGCAGCTTGGTTCTAGCGGGAGGATTCAATGAGCAGTTCTTC.

The V and J genes are TRBV6-5 and TRBJ2-5; no clear D gene. Trimming took 2 bases from V and 5 from J, leaving 3 bases between them. Looked up from germline, CDR1 is MNHEY and CDR2 is SVGAGI. The CDR3 runs to 11 residues. As DNA, the CDR3 is TGTGCCAGCAGTTACCGGGAGACCCAGTACTTC. It is translated as CASSYRETQYF.

The CDR3 DNA follows: TGTGCCAGCAGCGTCGCGGGTAGCGGGGAAGAGACCCAGTACTTC. Its translation is CASSVAGSGEETQYF. The V gene is TRBV9, the J gene TRBJ2-5, with 8 bases aligning to TRBD2. This CDR3 region has 15 residues. V lost 2 bases, J lost 3 bases, and 6 bases stayed unmatched. Germline V gene sequence: CDR1 SGDLS, CDR2 YYNGEE.

CDR3: CASSYRSMNTEAFF. CDR3 coding DNA: TGCGCCAGCAGTTACCGGAGCATGAACACTGAAGCTTTCTTT. The gene calls are TRBV5-1 and TRBJ1-1; no clear D gene. The germline V gene has CDR1 SGHRS and CDR2 YFSETQ. The V end was cut by 5 bases, the J end by 0 bases, with 11 bases between. The CDR3 loop spans 14 amino acids. Filled out from reference TRBV5-1 and TRBJ1-1, the complete variable domain reads KAGVTQTPRYLIKTRGQQVTLSCSPISGHRSVSWYQQTPGQGLQFLFEYFSETQRNKGNFPGRFSGRQFSNSRSEMNVSTLELGDSALYLCASSYRSMNTEAFFGQGTRLTVV.

This chain joins TRBV5-4 and TRBJ2-7; 12 bases fit TRBD1. CDR1 is SGHNT, CDR2 YYREEE, per germline (reference sequence). This CDR3 spans 16 amino acids. Unmatched junction bases numbered 9, after V lost 5 bases and J lost 3 bases. DNA for the CDR3: TGTGCCAGCAGTCAAGACCGGGACAGGGGGCTCTACGAGCAGTACTTC. This encodes CASSQDRDRGLYEQYF.

The chain couples TRBV7-2 to TRBJ2-1; 7 bases map to TRBD2. Germline values: CDR1 SGHTA, CDR2 FQGNSA. This CDR3 comprises 15 residues. Unmatched junction bases numbered 9, after V lost 5 bases and J lost 5 bases. This CDR3 is CASSPRAGTNNEQFF. Here the CDR3 DNA reads TGTGCCAGCAGCCCCCGGGCGGGGACTAACAATGAGCAGTTCTTC.

The V gene is TRBV6-4, the J gene TRBJ2-1, with 14 bases identical to TRBD2. Germline V lookup: CDR1 MRHNA, CDR2 SNTAGT. Trimming took 6 bases from V and 6 from J; bases not matched to a gene: 1. The CDR3 runs to 14 residues. The CDR3 nucleotides read TGTGCCAGCAGCGGACTAGCGGGAGGCAATGAGCAGTTCTTC. Translating gives CASSGLAGGNEQFF.

The J gene is TRBJ2-3, the V gene TRBV2; 11 bases map to TRBD2. The CDR3 length is 18 residues. J lost 2 bases, V lost 4 bases, and 11 bases had no gene match. Germline CDR1 and CDR2: SNHLY and FYNNEI. The DNA for the CDR3 is TGTGCCAGCAGTGGGCGGCGGTTTAGCGGGGGGGCCACAGATACGCAGTATTTT. Translated: CASSGRRFSGGATDTQYF.

This clone turned up a few times. This chain links TRBV5-1 with TRBJ1-2; 8 bases line up with TRBD1. The ends lost 2 bases at V and 1 base at J; junction bases unmatched: 4. This CDR3 comprises 15 residues. Germline assignment: CDR1 SGHRS and CDR2 YFSETQ. Here the CDR3 DNA reads TGCGCCAGCAGCTTAACGGGACAGGTTAACTATGGCTACACCTTC. Translation gives CASSLTGQVNYGYTF. The full variable domain, its missing parts supplied by reference TRBV5-1 and TRBJ1-2, is KAGVTQTPRYLIKTRGQQVTLSCSPISGHRSVSWYQQTPGQGLQFLFEYFSETQRNKGNFPGRFSGRQFSNSRSEMNVSTLELGDSALYLCASSLTGQVNYGYTFGSGTRLTVV.

This chain joins TRBV27 and TRBJ1-5, with D unclear. The germline gives CDR1 MNHEY, CDR2 SMNVEV (reference sequence). The CDR3 totals 16 residues. V dropped 6 bases and J dropped 0 bases, with 15 bases sitting between them. The CDR3 bases are TGTGCCAGCAGCCCCCTCCGGACGGTTAGCAATCAGCCCCAGCATTTT. This codes for CASSPLRTVSNQPQHF.

This CDR3 is CSVGGQGGGYTEAFF. Here the CDR3 DNA reads TGCAGCGTTGGAGGACAGGGTGGCGGTTACACTGAAGCTTTCTTT. V is TRBV29-1 and J is TRBJ1-1; TRBD1 aligns across 8 bases. J gave up 3 bases and V 4 bases, and 10 bases lay outside the gene matches. The CDR3 spans 15 residues. Germline V gene sequence: CDR1 SQVTM, CDR2 ANQGSEA. The variable domain in full, completed from reference TRBV29-1 and TRBJ1-1, reads SAVISQKPSRDICQRGTSLTIQCQVDSQVTMMFWYRQQPGQSLTLIATANQGSEATYESGFVIDKFPISRPNLTFSTLTVSNMSPEDSSIYLCSVGGQGGGYTEAFFGQGTRLTVV.

The rearrangement links TRBV6-5 to TRBJ2-2; 7 bases fit TRBD1. J was trimmed by 2 bases and V by 2 bases; bases with no gene match: 5. The CDR3 extends over 16 amino acids. The germline gives CDR1 MNHEY, CDR2 SVGAGI. The CDR3 sequence: CASSYLDRVNTGELFF. CDR3 bases: TGTGCCAGCAGTTACCTAGACAGGGTTAACACCGGGGAGCTGTTTTTT.

V is TRBV7-3 and J is TRBJ2-1; 13 nucleotides align to TRBD2. From germline, CDR1 is SGHTA and CDR2 FQGTGA. The CDR3 covers 15 residues. The V segment lost 1 base and the J segment 7 bases; nucleotides outside the gene matches: 1. In DNA form, the CDR3 reads TGTGCCAGCAGCTTAAGACTAGCGGGAGGTAATGAGCAGTTCTTC. As protein: CASSLRLAGGNEQFF.

The V and J genes are TRBV5-6 and TRBJ2-1, with 9 bases lining up with TRBD1. V lost 4 bases and J lost 9; bases outside the gene matches: 8. Germline CDR1 SGHDT, CDR2 YYEEEE. This CDR3 has 14 amino acids. The CDR3, as DNA: TGTGCCAGCAGCACTTACCGACAGGGGGGTGAGCAGTTCTTC. Translation gives CASSTYRQGGEQFF.

The gene calls are TRBV7-3 and TRBJ2-3; D remains ambiguous. The CDR3 is made up of 13 amino acids. Trimming pared 7 bases from V and 2 bases from J, leaving 10 bases between. Germline V gene lookup returns CDR1 SGHTA and CDR2 FQGTGA. The CDR3 reads CASKWSTTDTQYF. In DNA form, the CDR3 reads TGTGCCAGCAAGTGGAGTACCACAGATACGCAGTATTTT.

The chain employs TRBV10-1 and TRBJ1-1; the D gene is possibly TRBD1 (6 bases). V was shortened by 6 bases and J by 1 base, with 12 bases between the two germline ends. The germline CDR1 and CDR2 sequences are WNHNN and SYGVQD (reference sequence). CDR3 length: 14 amino acids. Here the CDR3 reads CASRGTGKNTEAFF. Here the CDR3 DNA reads TGCGCCAGCAGGGGTACAGGGAAGAACACTGAAGCTTTCTTT.

The chain couples TRBV7-2 to TRBJ1-5; tentatively, D is TRBD1 (6 bases). V was trimmed by 3 bases and J by 3 bases, leaving 12 bases between them. This CDR3 region has 15 residues. Germline CDR1 SGHTA, CDR2 FQGNSA. CDR3 coding DNA: TGTGCCAGCAGCTTGCAGGGGACCAACAATCAGCCCCAGCATTTT. This gives the protein CASSLQGTNNQPQHF.

The V call is TRBV19, the J call TRBJ2-1; D gene uncertain. CDR3 size: 14 residues. The ends were cut back, 3 bases at V and 6 bases at J, with 12 bases in the middle. The germline CDR1 and CDR2 sequences are LNHDA and SQIVND (reference sequence). The CDR3 coding sequence is TGTGCCAGTAGTATTTTCGGATCTCGCAATGAGCAGTTCTTC. It encodes CASSIFGSRNEQFF.

This clone appeared a single time. The chain recombines TRBV4-2 with TRBJ1-1; D may be TRBD1 (6 bases). This CDR3 contains 15 residues. Germline CDR1 reads LGHNA; CDR2 reads YNFKEQ. The V gene lost 0 bases and the J gene lost 8 bases, with 16 bases spanning the gap. The CDR3 coding sequence is TGTGCCAGCAGCCAAGATTTCCGGGGGCGCGTGGAAGCTTTCTTT. It encodes CASSQDFRGRVEAFF.

The chain couples TRBV19 to TRBJ1-1; D might be TRBD1 (5 bases). The V end was cut by 3 bases, the J end by 5 bases, with 13 bases between. The germline gives CDR1 LNHDA, CDR2 SQIVND (reference sequence). This CDR3 comprises 14 residues. This CDR3 reads CASSIRGALTEAFF. In nucleotides, the CDR3 is TGTGCCAGTAGTATCCGAGGGGCCCTAACTGAAGCTTTCTTT.

J is TRBJ1-2 and V is TRBV9; D ambiguous. CDR1 SGDLS and CDR2 YYNGEE come from the germline V gene. The length of the CDR3 is 13 residues. The V and J ends lost 2 bases and 4 bases respectively, with 9 bases between them. CDR3 sequence: CASSVGSSYGYTF. In DNA form, the CDR3 reads TGTGCCAGCAGCGTCGGCAGCAGCTATGGCTACACCTTC.

The CDR3 DNA is TGTGCCAGCAGTGTTCGCGATGAAGCTTTCTTT. The encoded protein is CASSVRDEAFF. The V and J genes are TRBV2 and TRBJ1-1; D call uncertain. This CDR3 has 11 amino acids. Germline CDR1 and CDR2: SNHLY and FYNNEI. Trimming removed 4 bases from V and 7 bases from J, with 7 bases in between.

The chain joins TRBV7-9 to TRBJ1-2; D ambiguous. Germline loops: CDR1 SEHNR, CDR2 FQNEAQ (reference sequence). The CDR3 extends over 16 amino acids. The ends were cut back, 1 base at V and 7 bases at J, with 19 bases in the middle. In DNA form, the CDR3 reads TGTGCCAGCAGCTTAGGCCCTGGCGAGGGAAAGGGTGGCTACACCTTC. It specifies CASSLGPGEGKGGYTF.

V and J are TRBV7-9 and TRBJ2-3, with D possibly being TRBD1 (6 bases). The CDR3 runs to 13 residues. V lost 3 bases and J 6 bases, leaving 10 bases between the germline ends. CDR1 and CDR2 (germline): SEHNR, FQNEAQ (reference sequence). CDR3 sequence (DNA): TGTGCCAGCAGCTTTACAGGGTTGGATACGCAGTATTTT. Translated, it gives CASSFTGLDTQYF.

The chain employs TRBV7-8 and TRBJ1-5; TRBD1 might be the D (5 bases). Per germline, CDR1 SGHVS and CDR2 FQNEAQ. V lost 5 bases and J lost 5, with 19 bases in between. This CDR3 is built from 16 residues. The CDR3 is CASSREVRGWDQPQHF. DNA of the CDR3: TGTGCCAGCAGCCGGGAGGTTCGGGGGTGGGATCAGCCCCAGCATTTT.

The J gene is TRBJ1-2, the V gene TRBV9; 7 bases align to TRBD1. CDR3 length: 16 amino acids. Germline loops: CDR1 SGDLS, CDR2 YYNGEE. V shed 4 bases, J shed 7 bases, and the junction held 16 bases outside the gene matches. In DNA form, the CDR3 reads TGTGCCAGCAGCTCAAGCCTCCGACAGGGTGAAGTTGGCTACACCTTC. Protein sequence: CASSSSLRQGEVGYTF.

The chain has TRBV4-2 and TRBJ2-2; 8 bases agree with TRBD1. CDR1 is LGHNA, CDR2 YNFKEQ, per germline. The CDR3 runs 16 residues. Losses at the gene ends were 1 base for V and 8 bases for J; bases not matched to a gene: 9. The CDR3 region is CASSQATGDASGELFF. Written as DNA, the CDR3 is TGTGCCAGCAGCCAAGCGACAGGGGACGCCTCGGGGGAGCTGTTTTTT.

The chain recombines TRBV6-1 with TRBJ1-1; TRBD1 aligns across 12 bases. CDR1 and CDR2 (germline): MNHNS, SASEGT. The V and J ends lost 2 bases and 8 bases, in that order; junction bases with no gene match: 9. This CDR3 is built from 16 residues. The CDR3 region is CASSEPGTGGWREAFF. CDR3 DNA sequence: TGTGCCAGCAGTGAACCCGGGACAGGGGGCTGGAGGGAAGCTTTCTTT.

This clone was found once. The chain employs TRBV11-2 and TRBJ1-1, with no clear D. The length of the CDR3 is 16 residues. In germline, CDR1 is SGHAT, CDR2 FQNNGV. V lost 3 bases and J lost 11, with 25 bases in between. The CDR3 loop reads CASSFVGGTALIGAFF. The CDR3 bases are TGTGCCAGCAGCTTTGTCGGAGGTACAGCATTAATTGGGGCTTTCTTT.